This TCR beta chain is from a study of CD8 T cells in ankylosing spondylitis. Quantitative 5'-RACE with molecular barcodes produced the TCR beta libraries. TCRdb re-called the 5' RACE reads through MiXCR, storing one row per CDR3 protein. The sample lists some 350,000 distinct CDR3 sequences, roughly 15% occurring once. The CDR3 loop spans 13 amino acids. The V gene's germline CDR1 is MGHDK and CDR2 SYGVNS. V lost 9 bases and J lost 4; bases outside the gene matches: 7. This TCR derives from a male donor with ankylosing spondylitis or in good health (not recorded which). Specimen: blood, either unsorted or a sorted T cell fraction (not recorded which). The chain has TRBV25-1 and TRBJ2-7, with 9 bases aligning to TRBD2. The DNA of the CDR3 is TGTGCCAGTCAGACTAGCGGTACTTACGAGCAGTACTTC. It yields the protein CASQTSGTYEQYF.